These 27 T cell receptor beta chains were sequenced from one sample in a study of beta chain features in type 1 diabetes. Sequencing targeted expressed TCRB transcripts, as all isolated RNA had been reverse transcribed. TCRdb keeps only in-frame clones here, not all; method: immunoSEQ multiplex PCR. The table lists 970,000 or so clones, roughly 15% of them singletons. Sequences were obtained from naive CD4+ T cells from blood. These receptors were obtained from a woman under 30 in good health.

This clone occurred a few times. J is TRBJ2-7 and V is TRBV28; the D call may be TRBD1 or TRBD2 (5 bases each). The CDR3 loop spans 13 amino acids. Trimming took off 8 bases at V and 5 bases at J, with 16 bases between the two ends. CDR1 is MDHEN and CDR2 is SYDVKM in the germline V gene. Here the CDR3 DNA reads TGTGCCAGCCACCGCCGGGGCGGCGACGAGCAGTACTTC. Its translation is CASHRRGGDEQYF.

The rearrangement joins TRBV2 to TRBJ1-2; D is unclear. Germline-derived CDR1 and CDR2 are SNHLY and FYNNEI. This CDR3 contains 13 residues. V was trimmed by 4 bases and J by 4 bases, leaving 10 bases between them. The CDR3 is CASSGPTGYGYTF. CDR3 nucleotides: TGTGCCAGCAGTGGCCCAACGGGCTATGGCTACACCTTC.

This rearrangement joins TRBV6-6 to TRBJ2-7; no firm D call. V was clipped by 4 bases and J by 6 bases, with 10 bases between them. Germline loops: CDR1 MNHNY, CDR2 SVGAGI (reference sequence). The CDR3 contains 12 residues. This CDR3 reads CASSSQRSEQYF. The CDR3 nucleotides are TGTGCCAGCAGTTCACAGAGGAGCGAGCAGTACTTC.

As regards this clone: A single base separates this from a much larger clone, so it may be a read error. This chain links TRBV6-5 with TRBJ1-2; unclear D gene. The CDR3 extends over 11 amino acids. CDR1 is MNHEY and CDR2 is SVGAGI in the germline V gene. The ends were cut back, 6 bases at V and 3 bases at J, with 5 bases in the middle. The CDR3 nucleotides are TGTGCCAGCAGCTTGGACTATGGCTACACCTTC. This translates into CASSLDYGYTF.

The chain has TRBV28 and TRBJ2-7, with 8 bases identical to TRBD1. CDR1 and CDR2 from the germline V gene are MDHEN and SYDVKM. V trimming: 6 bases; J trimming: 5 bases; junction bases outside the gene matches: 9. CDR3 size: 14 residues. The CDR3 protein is CASSPVRTGNEQYF. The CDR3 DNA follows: TGTGCCAGCAGCCCAGTTAGGACAGGGAACGAGCAGTACTTC.

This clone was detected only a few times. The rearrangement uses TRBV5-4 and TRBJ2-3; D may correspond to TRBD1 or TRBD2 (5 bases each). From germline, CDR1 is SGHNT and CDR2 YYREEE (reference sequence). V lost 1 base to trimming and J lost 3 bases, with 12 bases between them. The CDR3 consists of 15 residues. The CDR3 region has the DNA TGTGCCAGCAGCTTGTTAGCAGGGACGACAGATACGCAGTATTTT. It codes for CASSLLAGTTDTQYF.

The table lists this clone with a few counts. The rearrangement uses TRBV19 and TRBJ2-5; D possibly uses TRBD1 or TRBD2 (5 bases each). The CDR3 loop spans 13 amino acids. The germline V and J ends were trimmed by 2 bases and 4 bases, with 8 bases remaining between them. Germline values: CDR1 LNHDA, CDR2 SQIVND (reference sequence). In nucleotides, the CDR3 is TGTGCCAGTAGTATATGGGGGAGAGAGACCCAGTACTTC. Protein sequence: CASSIWGRETQYF.

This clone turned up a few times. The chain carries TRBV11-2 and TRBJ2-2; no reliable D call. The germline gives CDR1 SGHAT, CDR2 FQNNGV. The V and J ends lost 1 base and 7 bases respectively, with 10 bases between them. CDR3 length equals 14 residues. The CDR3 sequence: CASSLASSSGELFF. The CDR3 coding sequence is TGTGCCAGCAGCTTAGCTTCATCTAGCGGGGAGCTGTTTTTT. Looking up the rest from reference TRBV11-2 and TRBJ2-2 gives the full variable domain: EAGVAQSPRYKIIEKRQSVAFWCNPISGHATLYWYQQILGQGPKLLIQFQNNGVVDDSQLPKDRFSAERLKGVDSTLKIQPAKLEDSAVYLCASSLASSSGELFFGEGSRLTVL.

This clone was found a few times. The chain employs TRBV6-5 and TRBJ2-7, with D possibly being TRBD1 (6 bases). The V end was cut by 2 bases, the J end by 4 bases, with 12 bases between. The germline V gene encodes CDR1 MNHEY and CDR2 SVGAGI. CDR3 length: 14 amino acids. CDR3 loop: CASSYARGSYEQYF. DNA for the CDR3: TGTGCCAGCAGTTACGCCAGGGGCTCGTACGAGCAGTACTTC.

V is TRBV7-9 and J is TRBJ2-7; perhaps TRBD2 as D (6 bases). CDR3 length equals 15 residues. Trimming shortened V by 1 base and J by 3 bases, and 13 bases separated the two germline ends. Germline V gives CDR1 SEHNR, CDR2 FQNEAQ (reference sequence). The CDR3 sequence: CASSLVKRAGYEQYF. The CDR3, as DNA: TGTGCCAGCAGCTTAGTGAAGCGGGCGGGCTACGAGCAGTACTTC.

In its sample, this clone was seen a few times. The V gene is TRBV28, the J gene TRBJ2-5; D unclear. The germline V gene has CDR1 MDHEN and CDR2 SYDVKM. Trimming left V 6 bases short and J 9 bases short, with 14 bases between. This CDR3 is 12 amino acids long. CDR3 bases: TGTGCCAGCAGCTCGGACCGAGTCTCCCAGTACTTC. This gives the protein CASSSDRVSQYF.

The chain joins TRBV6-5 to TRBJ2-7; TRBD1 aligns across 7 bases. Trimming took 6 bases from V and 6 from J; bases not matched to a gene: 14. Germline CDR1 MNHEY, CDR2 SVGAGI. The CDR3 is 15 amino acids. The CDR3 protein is CASSRTQGTSLEQYF. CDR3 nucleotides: TGTGCCAGCAGCAGAACACAGGGGACCTCTCTCGAGCAGTACTTC.

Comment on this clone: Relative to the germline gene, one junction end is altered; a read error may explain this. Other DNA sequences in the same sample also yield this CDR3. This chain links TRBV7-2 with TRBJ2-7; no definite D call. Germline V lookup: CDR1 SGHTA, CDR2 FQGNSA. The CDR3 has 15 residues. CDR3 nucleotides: TGTGCCAGCAGTCCTAGGGATCGAACATCCTATGAGCAGTACTTC. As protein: CASSPRDRTSYEQYF.

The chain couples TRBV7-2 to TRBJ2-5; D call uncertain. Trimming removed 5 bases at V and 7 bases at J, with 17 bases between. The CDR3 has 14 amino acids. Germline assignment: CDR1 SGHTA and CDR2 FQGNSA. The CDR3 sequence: CASSDTGRSRTQYF. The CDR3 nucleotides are TGTGCCAGCAGCGATACTGGGCGGTCTAGGACCCAGTACTTC.

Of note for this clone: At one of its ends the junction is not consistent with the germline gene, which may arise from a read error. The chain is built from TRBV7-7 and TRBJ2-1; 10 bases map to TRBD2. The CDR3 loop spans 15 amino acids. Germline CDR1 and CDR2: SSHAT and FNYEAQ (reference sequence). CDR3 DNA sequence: TGTGCTAGCAGCTTCGGACTAGCGGATTACAATGAGCAGTTCTTC. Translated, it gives CASSFGLADYNEQFF.

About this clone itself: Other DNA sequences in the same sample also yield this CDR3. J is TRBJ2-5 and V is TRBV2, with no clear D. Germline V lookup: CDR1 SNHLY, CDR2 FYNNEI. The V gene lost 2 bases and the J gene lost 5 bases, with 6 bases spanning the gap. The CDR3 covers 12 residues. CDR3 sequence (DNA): TGTGCCAGCAGTGAATCCGGGGAGACCCAGTACTTC. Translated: CASSESGETQYF.

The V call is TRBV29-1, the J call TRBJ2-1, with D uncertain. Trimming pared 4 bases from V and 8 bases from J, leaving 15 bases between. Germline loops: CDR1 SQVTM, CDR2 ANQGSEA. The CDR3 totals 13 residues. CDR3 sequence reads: CSVALVVRDEQFF. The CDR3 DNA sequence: TGCAGCGTTGCGCTAGTAGTTAGGGATGAGCAGTTCTTC.

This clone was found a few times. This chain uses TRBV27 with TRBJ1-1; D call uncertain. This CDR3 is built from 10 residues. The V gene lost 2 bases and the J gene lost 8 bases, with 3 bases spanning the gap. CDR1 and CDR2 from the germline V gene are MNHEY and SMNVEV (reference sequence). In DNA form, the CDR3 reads TGTGCCAGCAGTTTACGCGAAGCTTTCTTT. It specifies CASSLREAFF.

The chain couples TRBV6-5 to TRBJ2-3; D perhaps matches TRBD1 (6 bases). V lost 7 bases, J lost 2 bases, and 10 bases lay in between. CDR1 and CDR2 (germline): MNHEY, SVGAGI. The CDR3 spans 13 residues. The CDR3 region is CASNRVITDTQYF. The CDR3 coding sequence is TGTGCCAGCAACAGGGTCATCACAGATACGCAGTATTTT.

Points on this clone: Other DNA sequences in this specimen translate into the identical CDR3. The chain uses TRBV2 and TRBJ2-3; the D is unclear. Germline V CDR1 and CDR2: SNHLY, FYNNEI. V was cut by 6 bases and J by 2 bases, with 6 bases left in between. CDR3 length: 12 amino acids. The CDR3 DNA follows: TGTGCCAGCAGCGAACTCACAGATACGCAGTATTTT. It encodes CASSELTDTQYF. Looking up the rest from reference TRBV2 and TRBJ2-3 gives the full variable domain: EPEVTQTPSHQVTQMGQEVILRCVPISNHLYFYWYRQILGQKVEFLVSFYNNEISEKSEIFDDQFSVERPDGSNFTLKIRSTKLEDSAMYFCASSELTDTQYFGPGTRLTVL.

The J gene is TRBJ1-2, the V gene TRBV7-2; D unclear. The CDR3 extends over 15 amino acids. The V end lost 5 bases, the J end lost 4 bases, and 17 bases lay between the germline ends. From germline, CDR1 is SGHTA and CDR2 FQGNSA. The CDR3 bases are TGTGCCAGCAGCGAGAGCCGGGAGCTATTCTATGGCTACACCTTC. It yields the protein CASSESRELFYGYTF.

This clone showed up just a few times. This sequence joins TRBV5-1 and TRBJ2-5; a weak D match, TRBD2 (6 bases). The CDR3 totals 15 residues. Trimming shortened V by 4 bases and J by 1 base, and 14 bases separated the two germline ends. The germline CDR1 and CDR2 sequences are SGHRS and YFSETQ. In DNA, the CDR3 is TGCGCCAGCAGCAGTGCCGGGACTTTCCAAGAGACCCAGTACTTC. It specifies CASSSAGTFQETQYF.

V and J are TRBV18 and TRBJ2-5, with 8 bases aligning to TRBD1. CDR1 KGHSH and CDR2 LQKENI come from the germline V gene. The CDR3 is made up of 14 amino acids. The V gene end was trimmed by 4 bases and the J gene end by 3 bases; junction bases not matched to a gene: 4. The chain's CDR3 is CASSLGTGEETQYF. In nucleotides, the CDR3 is TGTGCCAGCTCACTCGGGACAGGAGAAGAGACCCAGTACTTC. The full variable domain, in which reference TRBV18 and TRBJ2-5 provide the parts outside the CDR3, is NAGVMQNPRHLVRRRGQEARLRCSPMKGHSHVYWYRQLPEEGLKFMVYLQKENIIDESGMPKERFSAEFPKEGPSILRIQQVVRGDSAAYFCASSLGTGEETQYFGPGTRLLVL.

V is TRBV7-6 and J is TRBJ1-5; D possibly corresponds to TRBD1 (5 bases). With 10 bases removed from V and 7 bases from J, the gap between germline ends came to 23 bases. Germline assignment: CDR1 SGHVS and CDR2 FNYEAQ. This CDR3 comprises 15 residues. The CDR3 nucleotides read TGTGCCACCGCAAAGAGGGGTGAGGCCCGGCAGCCCCAGCATTTT. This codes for CATAKRGEARQPQHF.

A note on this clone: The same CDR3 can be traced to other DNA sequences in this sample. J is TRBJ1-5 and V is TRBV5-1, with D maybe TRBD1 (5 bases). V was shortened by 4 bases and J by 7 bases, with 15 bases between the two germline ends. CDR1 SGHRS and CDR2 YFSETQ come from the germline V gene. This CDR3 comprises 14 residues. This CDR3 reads CASSLGQGGQPQHF. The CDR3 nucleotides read TGCGCCAGCAGCCTTGGGCAGGGCGGGCAGCCCCAGCATTTT.

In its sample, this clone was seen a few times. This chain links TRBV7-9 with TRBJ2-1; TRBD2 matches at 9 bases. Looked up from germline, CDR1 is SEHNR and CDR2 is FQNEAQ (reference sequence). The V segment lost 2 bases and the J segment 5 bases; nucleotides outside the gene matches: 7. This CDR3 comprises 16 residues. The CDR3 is CASSLSAGGPNNEQFF. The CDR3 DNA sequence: TGTGCCAGCAGCTTAAGCGCGGGAGGGCCCAACAATGAGCAGTTCTTC.

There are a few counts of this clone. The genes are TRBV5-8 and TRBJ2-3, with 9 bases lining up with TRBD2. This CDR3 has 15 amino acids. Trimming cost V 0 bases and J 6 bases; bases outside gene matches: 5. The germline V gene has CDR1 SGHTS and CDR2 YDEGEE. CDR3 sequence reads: CASSLVAGVRDTQYF. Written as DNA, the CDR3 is TGTGCCAGCAGCTTGGTAGCGGGAGTACGCGATACGCAGTATTTT. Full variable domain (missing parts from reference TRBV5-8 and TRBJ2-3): EAGVTQSPTHLIKTRGQQATLRCSPISGHTSVYWYQQALGLGLQFLLWYDEGEERNRGNFPPRFSGRQFPNYSSELNVNALELEDSALYLCASSLVAGVRDTQYFGPGTRLTVL.